Shown below are 14 T cell receptor beta chains from a single sample sequenced in a study of patients and donors after allogeneic stem cell transplantation. TCRdb used MiXCR to reprocess the RT-PCR reads, holding one entry per CDR3 protein. The sample shows approximately 90,000 distinct CDR3 sequences, roughly 4.9% of them seen only once. The sequenced sample was blood, either unsorted or a sorted T cell fraction (not recorded which). Receptors were obtained from a human donor who was either an allogeneic HSCT recipient or a stem cell or donor lymphocyte infusion donor (not recorded which). It is not recorded whose cells these are; they may come from a transplant donor.

The chain employs TRBV20-1 and TRBJ1-6; D is possibly TRBD1 (5 bases). The CDR3 has 15 amino acids. The germline V and J ends were trimmed by 7 bases and 5 bases, with 18 bases remaining between them. Germline V gene sequence: CDR1 DFQATT, CDR2 SNEGSKA (reference sequence). CDR3 amino acids: CSGEAFRGDNSPLHF. In DNA, the CDR3 is TGCAGTGGTGAGGCGTTCCGAGGGGATAATTCACCCCTCCACTTT.

In its sample, this clonotype was seen many times. V gene TRBV23-1 combines with J gene TRBJ2-2; 15 bases are shared with TRBD2. TRBV23-1 is placed among ORFs of uncertain function. V lost 3 bases and J lost 5; bases outside the gene matches: 4. The CDR3 contains 17 residues. The CDR3, as DNA: TGCGCCAGCAGTCACCCGGGACTAGCGGGAGGAACCGGGGAGCTGTTTTTT. It translates to CASSHPGLAGGTGELFF.

The chain is built from TRBV5-1 and TRBJ2-3; 8 nucleotides align to TRBD2. Germline lookup yields CDR1 SGHRS and CDR2 YFSETQ. V was clipped by 4 bases and J by 4 bases; unmatched bases: 5. The CDR3 extends over 14 amino acids. The CDR3 is CASSRGGRADTQYF. The CDR3 DNA reads TGCGCCAGCAGCCGCGGGGGGAGGGCAGATACGCAGTATTTT.

At least ten counts were recorded for this clonotype. The chain couples TRBV18 to TRBJ2-7; D is perhaps TRBD1 (5 bases). V lost 3 bases, J lost 2 bases, and 11 bases lay in between. The germline gives CDR1 KGHSH, CDR2 LQKENI. The CDR3 runs 14 residues. As DNA, the CDR3 is TGTGCCAGCTCACCCCAGCCGGACACCTACGAGCAGTACTTC. Encoded protein: CASSPQPDTYEQYF. The full variable domain, completed using reference TRBV18 and TRBJ2-7, is NAGVMQNPRHLVRRRGQEARLRCSPMKGHSHVYWYRQLPEEGLKFMVYLQKENIIDESGMPKERFSAEFPKEGPSILRIQQVVRGDSAAYFCASSPQPDTYEQYFGPGTRLTVT.

This clonotype was detected only a few times. The chain carries TRBV11-3 and TRBJ2-7; D is possibly TRBD2 (5 bases). The CDR3 has 13 residues. From germline, CDR1 is SGHNT and CDR2 YENEEA. Trimming pared 4 bases from V and 4 bases from J, leaving 11 bases between. CDR3 DNA: TGTGCCAGCAGCTCCCCTCGGGGTTACGAGCAGTACTTC. This encodes CASSSPRGYEQYF. Combining the CDR3 with reference TRBV11-3 and TRBJ2-7 gives the whole variable domain EAGVVQSPRYKIIEKKQPVAFWCNPISGHNTLYWYLQNLGQGPELLIRYENEEAVDDSQLPKDRFSAERLKGVDSTLKIQPAELGDSAVYLCASSSPRGYEQYFGPGTRLTVT.

The table lists this clonotype with many counts. The rearrangement joins TRBV15 to TRBJ1-1, with TRBD1 as a possible D gene (6 bases). Germline V gene data show CDR1 as LNHNV and CDR2 as YYDKDF (reference sequence). V lost 1 base, J lost 6 bases, and 15 bases lay in between. This CDR3 spans 15 amino acids. CDR3 bases: TGTGCCACCAGCAGAGGTAGGGGGTTTGGACCTGAAGCTTTCTTT. It encodes CATSRGRGFGPEAFF.

This clonotype was seen many times. The rearrangement joins TRBV20-1 to TRBJ2-2, with a weak D call TRBD1 (5 bases). Trimming left V 4 bases short and J 8 bases short, with 11 bases between. Germline assignment: CDR1 DFQATT and CDR2 SNEGSKA (reference sequence). The CDR3 has 12 residues. CDR3 region: CSATRKGGELFF. The DNA of the CDR3 is TGCAGTGCTACCCGGAAGGGGGGGGAGCTGTTTTTT.

This clonotype was recorded at least ten times. The V gene is TRBV20-1, the J gene TRBJ2-7; 9 bases line up with TRBD1. The junction had 5 bases not matched to a gene; V was cut back by 6 bases and J by 2 bases. CDR1 DFQATT and CDR2 SNEGSKA come from the germline V gene (reference sequence). The CDR3 runs to 13 residues. As DNA, the CDR3 is TGCAGTGCGGCCCGGACAGGGGCCTACGAGCAGTACTTC. Its protein is CSAARTGAYEQYF.

This clonotype was observed a few times. The rearrangement links TRBV19 to TRBJ1-2; the D gene is possibly TRBD1 (6 bases). V was clipped by 5 bases and J by 5 bases, with 12 bases between them. CDR3 length equals 13 residues. Germline V lookup: CDR1 LNHDA, CDR2 SQIVND (reference sequence). DNA for the CDR3: TGTGCCAGTAGTGAGGGGGGGTGGTATGGCTACACCTTC. This codes for CASSEGGWYGYTF.

As concerns this clonotype: The DNA is left out, because the CDR3 cannot be placed on it with certainty; the CDR3 is given as TCRdb lists it. The rearrangement links TRBV7-5 to TRBJ2-5. TRBV7-5 represents a pseudogene. The CDR3 is made up of 18 amino acids, end residues included. This CDR3 reads CISVPEAPSYEPKETQYF.

This clonotype was recorded many times. This chain joins TRBV23-1 and TRBJ1-1, with a possible D match to TRBD1 (5 bases). TRBV23-1 is labeled an ORF, and its function is uncertain. This CDR3 has 19 residues. Deletions cut 1 base from V and 4 bases from J, with 25 bases between. The CDR3 nucleotides read TGCGCCAGCAGTCAATTGACGCAGGGTCTGGGGATTGAGGTCACTGAAGCTTTCTTT. It codes for CASSQLTQGLGIEVTEAFF.

The table lists this clonotype with a few counts. The rearrangement joins TRBV27 to TRBJ2-7; possible D gene TRBD1, 6 bases. There are 13 residues in the CDR3. The germline V and J ends were trimmed by 5 bases and 4 bases, with 12 bases remaining between them. The V gene's germline CDR1 is MNHEY and CDR2 SMNVEV (reference sequence). CDR3 bases: TGTGCCAGCAGTGTTCAGGGGCGGTACGAGCAGTACTTC. Encoded protein: CASSVQGRYEQYF.

The table lists this clonotype with many counts. The genes are TRBV28 and TRBJ2-7; possible D gene TRBD2, 7 bases. The CDR3 sequence is 14 residues long. Trimming removed 7 bases at V and 1 base at J, with 14 bases between. In germline, CDR1 is MDHEN, CDR2 SYDVKM. The CDR3: CASTEGGGSYEQYF. In nucleotides, the CDR3 is TGTGCCAGCACCGAAGGGGGAGGGTCCTACGAGCAGTACTTC.

The rearrangement joins TRBV11-1 to TRBJ2-2; no clear D. Germline CDR1 is SGHAT and CDR2 is FQDESV (reference sequence). This CDR3 is 14 amino acids long. Trimming shortened V by 4 bases and J by 7 bases, and 13 bases separated the two germline ends. The CDR3 protein is CASSSIKAVGELFF. The CDR3 nucleotides are TGTGCCAGCAGCTCTATAAAGGCGGTCGGGGAGCTGTTTTTT.